The T cell receptor (beta chain) described here comes from a study of shared clonotypes between healthy human individuals. About the research overall: CD4 naive cells filled three plates per donor, CD4 memory three, CD8 naive two and CD8 memory one.

Donors, healthy HIV-negative adults, lacked recent acute infections or vaccinations. The split of CD4+ cells yielded CD45RA+ naive and CD45RA-negative memory subsets. Deep was the level used in running the assay. The assay was immunoSEQ multiplex PCR, and TCRdb's table has in-frame clones only and misses some. The table shows 2 million or so clones, with 85% to 95% occurring only once. V gave up 5 bases and J gave up 5 bases; unmatched junction bases: 5. The germline CDR1 and CDR2 sequences are MNHEY and SVGAGI. The CDR3 contains 15 residues. Sequencing was performed on naive CD4+ T cells sorted from blood. Subset in this sample: CD45RA+ positively selected. The V call is TRBV6-5, the J call TRBJ1-4; 10 nucleotides line up with TRBD1. This TCR came from a young man in good health. Written as DNA, the CDR3 is TGTGCCAGCAGTCCTTGGACAGGGGGGAATGAAAAACTGTTTTTT. The encoded protein is CASSPWTGGNEKLFF.